The sequence of this T cell receptor (beta chain) was determined in a study of tissue T cells after allogeneic stem cell transplantation. Background on the study: Pathologist review favored tissue samples showing histologically apparent lymphocytes.

The V gene's germline CDR1 is MDHEN and CDR2 SYDVKM. This CDR3 is built from 15 residues. Trimming took 3 bases from V and 0 from J, leaving 9 bases between them. Study-wide results and limits: Tissue-detected TCR repertoire was only partly captured by blood and spleen T cells. TCR repertoires tracked anatomic similarity, regardless of disease or transplant status. Alloreactivity or antigen specificity of tissue TCRs was not determined; some clones might be host cells.

Clones were sequenced by immunoSEQ multiplex PCR, and TCRdb holds only the in-frame ones, with some missing. Here the sample spans about 12,000 clones, about 70% being singletons. As for this clone: No antigen is known for it.

The V call is TRBV28, the J call TRBJ1-5; D is unclear. Sequenced material: tissue from the right colon, taken at autopsy. The TCR comes from a woman aged 18-49 years with breast cancer. The CDR3 nucleotides are TGTGCCAGCAGTTTCCCGTCGACTAGCAATCAGCCCCAGCATTTT. Encoded protein: CASSFPSTSNQPQHF.